Following are 2 T cell receptor beta chains from one sample sequenced in a study of siplizumab effects on memory and regulatory T cells. Using immunoSEQ multiplex PCR, the repertoire was profiled, and TCRdb retains in-frame clones only, with some absent. Of about 69,000 clones listed, 75% to 90% are singletons. The sample consisted of Tregs sorted from blood. Receptor source: a human donor in good health.

The chain recombines TRBV6-1 with TRBJ1-2; D may be TRBD1 (5 bases). The CDR3 consists of 12 residues. V lost 6 bases and J lost 5, with 10 bases in between. CDR1 is MNHNS and CDR2 is SASEGT in the germline V gene. The CDR3 coding sequence is TGTGCCAGCAGGTGGGGGGGGTATGGCTACACCTTC. It codes for CASRWGGYGYTF.

The chain carries TRBV5-1 and TRBJ2-3; D unresolved. Per the germline V gene, CDR1 is SGHRS and CDR2 is YFSETQ. There are 14 residues in the CDR3. Trimming removed 2 bases at V and 1 base at J, with 8 bases between. In nucleotides, the CDR3 is TGCGCCAGCAGCTTCGACTCGGGCACAGATACGCAGTATTTT. As protein: CASSFDSGTDTQYF.